This T cell receptor (beta chain) emerged from a study of shared clonotypes between healthy human individuals. CDR3 length equals 13 residues. With 6 bases removed from V and 9 bases from J, the gap between germline ends came to 16 bases. Germline lookup yields CDR1 MGHDK and CDR2 SYGVNS. Study results and limitations: Non-shared clonotypes had lower generation probabilities than those shared by all four donors.

As to this clone: Its antigen remains unknown.

CD4+ cell separation produced CD45RA+ naive and CD45RA-negative memory subsets. Study processing details: Junction-only immunoSEQ data arrived without quality scores, meaning filtering differed. Assay used: immunoSEQ multiplex PCR; TCRdb lists only in-frame clones, some missing. The DNA was the basis for D and trimming; V, J and clone size are from that table. The sample holds roughly 530,000 clones; around 96% are singletons and the top ten take approximately 0.062%. Sample: naive CD4+ T cells sorted from blood. Subset in this sample: CD45RA+ positively selected. The chain links TRBV25-1 to TRBJ2-3; D is unresolved. The sequence was obtained from a woman in her thirties in good health. The CDR3 loop is CASRDVLHRTQYF. The CDR3 DNA is TGTGCCAGCAGAGACGTCCTACATCGGACGCAGTATTTT.